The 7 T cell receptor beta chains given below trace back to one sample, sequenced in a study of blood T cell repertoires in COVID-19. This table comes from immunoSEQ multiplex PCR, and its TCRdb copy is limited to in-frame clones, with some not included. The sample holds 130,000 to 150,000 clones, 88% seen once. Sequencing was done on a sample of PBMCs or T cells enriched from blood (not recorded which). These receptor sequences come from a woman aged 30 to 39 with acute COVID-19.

The CDR3 nucleotides read TGTGCCAGTAGTTTAGGGGGGACAGGGAACACTGAAGCTTTCTTT. It yields the protein CASSLGGTGNTEAFF. This sequence joins TRBV19 and TRBJ1-1; 8 bases are shared with TRBD1. Germline CDR1 is LNHDA and CDR2 is SQIVND (reference sequence). V was pared by 5 bases and J by 1 base, with 6 bases of the junction left unmatched. The CDR3 loop spans 15 amino acids.

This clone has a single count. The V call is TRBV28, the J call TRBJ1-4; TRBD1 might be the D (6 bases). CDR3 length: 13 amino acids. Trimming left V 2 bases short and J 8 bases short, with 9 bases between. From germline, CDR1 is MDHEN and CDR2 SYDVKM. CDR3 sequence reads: CASSLPGEEKLFF. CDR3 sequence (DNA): TGTGCCAGCAGTTTACCAGGGGAGGAAAAACTGTTTTTT.

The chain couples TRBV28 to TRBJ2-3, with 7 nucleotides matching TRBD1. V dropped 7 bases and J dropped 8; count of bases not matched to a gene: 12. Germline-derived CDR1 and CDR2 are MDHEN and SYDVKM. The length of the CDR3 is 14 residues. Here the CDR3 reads CASMETGFWGTQYF. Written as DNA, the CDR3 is TGTGCCAGCATGGAGACAGGGTTTTGGGGTACGCAGTATTTT.

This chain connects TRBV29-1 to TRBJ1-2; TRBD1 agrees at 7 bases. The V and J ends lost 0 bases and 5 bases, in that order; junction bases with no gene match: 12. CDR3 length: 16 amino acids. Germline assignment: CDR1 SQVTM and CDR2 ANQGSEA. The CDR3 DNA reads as TGCAGCGTTGAAGATTTTGGAGGGGGCGCGAAGTATGGCTACACCTTC. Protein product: CSVEDFGGGAKYGYTF.

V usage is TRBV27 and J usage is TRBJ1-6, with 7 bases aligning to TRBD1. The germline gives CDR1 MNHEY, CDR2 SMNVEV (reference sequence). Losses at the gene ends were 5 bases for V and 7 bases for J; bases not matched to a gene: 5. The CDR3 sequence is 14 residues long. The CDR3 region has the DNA TGTGCCAGCAGTCTAACAGGGGTAAATTCACCCCTCCACTTT. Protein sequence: CASSLTGVNSPLHF.

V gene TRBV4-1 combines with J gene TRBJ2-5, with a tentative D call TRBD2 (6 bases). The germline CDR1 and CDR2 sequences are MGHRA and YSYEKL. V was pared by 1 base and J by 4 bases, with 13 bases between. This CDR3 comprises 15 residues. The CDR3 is CASSQVRVGGETQYF. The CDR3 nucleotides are TGCGCCAGCAGCCAAGTCAGGGTCGGGGGAGAGACCCAGTACTTC.

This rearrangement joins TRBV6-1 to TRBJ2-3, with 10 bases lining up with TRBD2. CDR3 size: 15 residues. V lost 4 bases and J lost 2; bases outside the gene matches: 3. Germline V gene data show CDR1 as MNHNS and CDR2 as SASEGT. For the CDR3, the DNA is TGTGCCAGCAGTGGACTAGCGGGTTTCACAGATACGCAGTATTTT. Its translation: CASSGLAGFTDTQYF.